This entry concerns a single TCR beta chain. These data are taken from a study of blood T cell repertoires in COVID-19. On the study more broadly: Acute and convalescent COVID-19 samples came from the United States, Italy and Spain. Nucleic acid was either cDNA or gDNA, and it came from T cells, B-cell-depleted T cells, or PBMCs.

How the authors handled the data: Estimation of nucleated cell counts relied on the amplification of reference gene primers. Sequenced by immunoSEQ multiplex PCR; TCRdb stores in-frame clones only, minus some. V and J calls and clone size are copied from that table; D and trimming were computed from the DNA. The top ten clones hold about 3% of a sample with about 59,000 clones, 79% of them seen once. The CDR3 runs 16 residues. Germline lookup yields CDR1 SGHTA and CDR2 FQGTGA. V trimming: 5 bases; J trimming: 1 base; junction bases outside the gene matches: 4. This chain uses TRBV7-3 with TRBJ2-2; TRBD1 aligns across 10 bases. This receptor was taken from a man aged 55 to 70 with acute or convalescent COVID-19. Sequenced material: peripheral blood. This CDR3 is CASSLTGGLNTGELFF. The CDR3 DNA is TGTGCCAGCAGCCTGACAGGGGGCTTGAACACCGGGGAGCTGTTTTTT.